This TCR beta chain derives from a study of cytomegalovirus exposure and HLA in healthy donors (dated by TCRdb to about 2017). Concerning the study at large: According to an earlier analysis of a few hundred of the donors, roughly 180 million T cells yielded roughly 110 million unique TCR beta sequences and approximately 300 Gb of sequence data. An early release that covered more than 550 HLA-typed donors contained approximately 290 gigabases of sequencing data and about 84 million unique TCR sequences. Of the roughly 400 genotyped donors, 81% were placed in the genetic ancestry cluster associated with self-reported Caucasian donors. The study aimed to test whether cataloging public T cell receptors could reveal signatures of past pathogen exposure. Using immunosequencing, the study profiled T cell repertoires from 666 subjects and related those repertoires to cytomegalovirus serostatus. Along with the approximately 700-subject first cohort, a separate validation cohort of around 120 different subjects was used. The study combined high-throughput TCR immunosequencing, statistical association of individual TCRs with disease status, and machine learning to predict cytomegalovirus infection status. In a later analysis, previously published TCR beta repertoires from several hundred donors were re-analyzed and high-resolution HLA genotyping was added so that TCR occurrence patterns could be studied. Rather than drawing on any new phenotypic data, the later analysis identified candidate immune exposures from TCR beta sequences and the way those sequences occurred across donors. An earlier analysis of a few hundred of the donors applied high-throughput TCR beta sequencing to assess whether each TCR beta V gene segment acted as functional or pseudogenic. Alongside the repertoire data, information on donor age, sex, ethnicity and CMV serostatus was compiled. In a later genetic analysis, genome-wide SNP genotypes for about 65% of the 666 donors were used, and that subset was treated as a discovery cohort. All discovery cohort repertoires had been generated using a single sequencing platform. HLA typing included class I and class II loci at four-digit resolution. The number of typed donors differed by locus: about 620-640 for A, B, C, DRB1 and DQB1; approximately 520 for DQA1; over 600 for DPA1; and around 470 for DPB1. Four to six DR-DQ haplotypes were handled as single units for association and clustering because linkage in the cohort was strong. On average, around 230,000 unique TCR beta nucleotide sequences were sequenced per donor among a few hundred genotyped donors of the cohort, with 15% to 20% of those sequences being non-productive.

Broader findings and caveats from the paper: Because counts were too low, more than 15 rarely observed V segments, including chromosome 9 orphons, were left out of the earlier analysis of 587 of the donors. While some public TCRs were present in many individuals, most TCR sequences turned up only very rarely across donors. The classifier was reported to diagnose cytomegalovirus status with high specificity and sensitivity in both the original cohort and the validation cohort. The sequencing pipeline was judged likely to have produced a cluster of highly shared sequence variants as a technical artifact. According to the authors, the approach could potentially be generalized to other disease states and immunological phenotypes. In a later analysis, HLA-associated TCR beta chains showed more clonal expansion and lower generation probabilities than non-associated chains that were equally common. The only immune exposure information available for the cohort was CMV serostatus. In a later analysis, several top co-occurrence clusters were reported to appear linked to parvovirus B19, influenza, CMV and Epstein-Barr virus. Compared with the approximately 720-donor mean, donors in an Asian-associated ancestry cluster had fewer N-insertions in productive TCRs, according to a later genetic analysis. At a false discovery rate of 0.05, a later analysis linked some 18,000 TCR beta sequences to specific HLA alleles. A further reported finding was that TCR beta sequences accurately predicted the HLA-A and HLA-B alleles for most subjects in the first cohort. In an earlier analysis of 587 of the donors, most TCR beta V segments appeared in productive rearrangements about 90% or about 30% of the time, broadly matching IMGT annotations. Some IMGT-functional V segments, including TRBV6-2 and TRBV6-3, could not be told apart with the 87-base-pair reads, so those segments were excluded. Assigning TCR associations to individual alleles was difficult when HLA alleles, especially DR and DQ, strongly co-occurred. In vitro tests confirmed that a few of the cytomegalovirus-associated TCR beta chains recognize cytomegalovirus antigens. The study listed 164 TCR beta chains as associated with cytomegalovirus. According to a later analysis, TCR association rates differed among HLA loci, with DRB1 alleles showing the most associated TCRs and HLA-C alleles showing the fewest. In a later genetic analysis, a missense DCLRE1C variant was associated with V-gene and J-gene trimming of TCR beta chains, and the association was replicated in an independent cohort. The presence/absence analyses assumed that sequencing depth was roughly uniform across donors, and that assumption may not be true. In this cohort, only TCR beta chains were sequenced, and detectable features were limited by the absence of alpha or paired-chain data. Because some donors lacked HLA typing at each locus, the association tests relied only on the typed subset. Correlated functional status among segregating V segments might be attributable to linkage disequilibrium, but an unknown experimental factor could not be ruled out. Most CMV-associated TCR beta chains appeared to be HLA-restricted in a later analysis, and the HLA associations seemed to be driven largely by CMV exposure.

CDR1 and CDR2 were assigned from the germline V gene (reference sequence) as PRHDT and FYEKMQ. The CDR3, cysteine through phenylalanine, is 13 amino acids long. Kept here is only the CDR3 DNA, which spans 39 bases and is read in frame from base 1. The germline ends are 9 bases apart after V is trimmed by 1 base and J by 8 bases. This clone appeared a few times. No antigen is known for it. No per-base quality is available; no much larger clone lies one base away. The receptor library was made with the immunoSEQ multiplex PCR assay. For the multiplex PCR, a mixture combining 60 forward primers for TCR Vbeta segments and 13 reverse primers for TCR Jbeta segments was used. The CDR3 region of rearranged TCR beta genes was amplified from genomic DNA by a multiplex PCR assay. On the Illumina HiSeq System, the amplified TCR beta libraries were sequenced as 87-base-pair reads. The paper's data handling went like this. Across the 640 or so repertoires, a later analysis counted tens of millions of unique TCR beta chains, around 10 million of which were shared by at least two donors. Raw reads were error-corrected and collapsed into unique sequences with a nearest-neighbor algorithm that merged closely related sequences to remove PCR and sequencing errors. To assign V, D and J gene segments, CDR3 sequences were aligned to IMGT reference sequences. For a sequence to be retained, at least a six-nucleotide match to both a V gene segment and a J gene segment was required. A rearrangement was called productive if the CDR3 had no stop codons and remained in frame with V and J, and every other rearrangement was called non-productive. Following IMGT convention, CDR3 was defined as the stretch from the second conserved V-encoded cysteine up to the conserved J-encoded phenylalanine. In an earlier analysis of around 640 of the donors, sequences lacking an unambiguous match to a single V gene segment were excluded. An earlier analysis of several hundred of the donors classified V segments as functional when productive rearrangements were above 56.7% and as segregating when the standard deviation between donors was above 5%. A statistical classification framework was developed to diagnose cytomegalovirus status using the catalog of TCR beta chain sequences. In a later analysis, TCR nucleotide sequences were compared against IMGT/GENE-DB human TR gene sequences so that V and J genes could be assigned. The TCRdist pipeline was used in a later analysis to assign CDR3 sequences and most-parsimonious VDJ recombination scenarios. In a later analysis, each TCR beta chain was defined by its CDR3 amino acid sequence together with its V-gene family, and reads without a unique V-gene family were excluded. To address suspected cross-contamination and a sequencing artifact, a later analysis removed roughly 640 highly shared, low-generation-probability nucleotide sequences. For each public chain, a later analysis derived a clonal expansion index from normalized ranks of inferred template counts within each repertoire. In a later analysis, generation probabilities were computed using a VDJ recombination model fitted to out-of-frame rearrangements, and the results were checked against IGoR. In a later analysis, hypergeometric tests were used to score TCR-TCR, TCR-HLA and TCR-CMV co-occurrence, with a repertoire-size bias correction applied to TCR pairs. In a later analysis, false discovery rates were estimated by permuting HLA or CMV assignments 20 times. A later analysis grouped co-occurring TCRs with DBSCAN, adding TCRdist sequence similarity when clustering within HLA-allele-positive subsets. Repertoires with fewer than 30,000 or more than 120,000 public chains were left out of co-occurrence clustering, as were five repertoires with anomalous nucleotide sharing. What TCRdb holds here is the immuneACCESS table cut down to in-frame rearrangements. Part of the clones is not present; checked against another copy, under half of the missing clones reflect an unresolved V gene, and the others are unexplained. That table supplies the V and J calls and clone size; D and trimming were determined from the DNA. The sample yields around 87,000 clones; 81% were counted once. Approximately 1.3% of the sample is taken by the ten largest.

In total, approximately 700 healthy bone marrow donors made up the cohort. All cohort members were sampled while nominally healthy, although unrecorded immune exposures were likely present. The donor was CMV seropositive and was included in the group of 290 or so seropositive cohort members. A peripheral blood sample was collected from each donor, and TCR beta sequencing was performed on peripheral blood mononuclear cells. Genomic DNA was extracted from the blood cell samples with the Qiagen DNeasy Blood Extraction Kit. This sequence was found in a girl aged 2-15 years in good health and CMV-seropositive. This sequence uses TRBV13 and TRBJ2-1, with the D gene call left open. The material sequenced was PBMCs. The sequenced DNA is TGTGCCAGCAGCTTAGTAGCCGTCCATGAGCAGTTCTTC. Its amino acids are CASSLVAVHEQFF.